One and the same sample provided the 25 T cell receptor beta chains below, sequenced in a study of blood T cells in healthy people across ages. Primers used in a second PCR of about 7 to 11 cycles were a sample-barcoded 5' primer and a J-beta primer mix. TCRdb reprocessed the 5' RACE reads with MiXCR, giving one entry per CDR3 protein. The table has roughly 1.5 million distinct CDR3 sequences, roughly 43% seen once. Sequencing used blood. All receptors come from a woman between 18 and 29 years old in good health.

This clonotype came up a few times. V gene TRBV12-3 or TRBV12-4 combines with J gene TRBJ2-1; D remains ambiguous. Trimming left V 7 bases short and J 15 bases short, with 22 bases between. The CDR3 has 13 residues. The CDR3 DNA follows: TGTGCCAGCATCCCGGCCCCCAGGTCTTACCTGTTCTTC. This encodes CASIPAPRSYLFF.

The CDR3 DNA is TGTGCCAGCAGCATAGGACAGGGTGTTTGCGAGCAGTACTTC. This encodes CASSIGQGVCEQYF. V is TRBV7-9 and J is TRBJ2-7, with 8 nucleotides matching TRBD1. Germline CDR1 and CDR2: SEHNR and FQNEAQ (reference sequence). The J segment lost 6 bases and the V segment lost 5 bases, leaving 9 bases of the junction unmatched. CDR3 length: 14 residues. Full variable domain (remainder filled in from reference TRBV7-9 and TRBJ2-7): DTGVSQNPRHKITKRGQNVTFRCDPISEHNRLYWYRQTLGQGPEFLTYFQNEAQLEKSRLLSDRFSAERPKGSFSTLEIQRTEQGDSAMYLCASSIGQGVCEQYFGPGTRLTVT.

In the case of this clonotype: Possible read error: a much larger clone is one base away. CDR3 region: CSVDRGGLNKQFF. CDR3 DNA: TGCAGCGTGGACAGGGGCGGACTCAATAAGCAGTTCTTC. This sequence joins TRBV29-1 and TRBJ2-1; TRBD1 agrees at 9 bases. CDR1 is SQVTM, CDR2 ANQGSEA, per germline. There are 13 residues in the CDR3.

The chain recombines TRBV20-1 with TRBJ2-3; no definite D call. This CDR3 comprises 15 residues. From germline, CDR1 is DFQATT and CDR2 SNEGSKA (reference sequence). Trimming removed 6 bases from V and 2 bases from J, with 18 bases in between. The CDR3, as DNA: TGCAGTGCCCCTGTGGGCTACAACCCCACAGATACGCAGTATTTT. Translation: CSAPVGYNPTDTQYF.

This chain connects TRBV10-3 to TRBJ1-5; 7 nucleotides line up with TRBD1. Germline V gene data show CDR1 as ENHRY and CDR2 as SYGVKD. This CDR3 spans 15 amino acids. J was trimmed by 4 bases and V by 3 bases; bases with no gene match: 6. CDR3 amino acids: CAISESQTGNQPQHF. CDR3 nucleotides: TGTGCCATCAGTGAATCCCAGACAGGGAATCAGCCCCAGCATTTT.

The chain recombines TRBV7-2 with TRBJ2-3; D possibly corresponds to TRBD2 (7 bases). CDR1 SGHTA and CDR2 FQGNSA come from the germline V gene. CDR3 length: 16 residues. V was shortened by 0 bases and J by 2 bases, with 12 bases between the two germline ends. The CDR3 protein is CASSLAGGPNTDTQYF. The CDR3, as DNA: TGTGCCAGCAGCTTAGCGGGGGGGCCGAACACAGATACGCAGTATTTT.

V gene TRBV15 combines with J gene TRBJ1-1, with D perhaps TRBD1 (6 bases). V was shortened by 6 bases and J by 5 bases, with 16 bases between the two germline ends. Germline assignment: CDR1 LNHNV and CDR2 YYDKDF (reference sequence). CDR3 size: 14 residues. The CDR3 is CATRANRVWTEAFF. The CDR3 DNA reads as TGTGCCACCAGGGCGAACAGGGTCTGGACTGAAGCTTTCTTT.

This clonotype was seen a handful of times. The chain recombines TRBV3-1 with TRBJ1-1, with a weak D call TRBD1 (6 bases). The germline gives CDR1 LGHDT, CDR2 YNNKEL (reference sequence). V lost 1 base to trimming and J lost 3 bases, with 12 bases between them. This CDR3 region has 15 residues. The CDR3 reads CASSQADRIHTEAFF. Written as DNA, the CDR3 is TGTGCCAGCAGCCAAGCAGACAGGATACACACTGAAGCTTTCTTT.

Remarks on this clonotype: Its ends do not fully match the called genes, so a read error is possible. This chain joins TRBV6-5 and TRBJ1-5; tentatively, D is TRBD1 (6 bases). This CDR3 is built from 15 residues. Looked up from germline, CDR1 is MNHEY and CDR2 is SVGAGI. CDR3 in DNA: TGTGCCAGCAGATCCGACAGGTCGGTGAATCAGCTCCAGCATTTT. Translating gives CASRSDRSVNQLQHF.

CDR3 DNA: TGTGCCAGCAGCCGAGGTAGCGCATCCGCCCCCCTCCACTTT. Translating gives CASSRGSASAPLHF. The gene calls are TRBV12-3 or TRBV12-4 and TRBJ1-6, with D hard to call. The CDR3 is 14 residues long. V was clipped by 6 bases and J by 13 bases, with 19 bases between them.

The V and J genes are TRBV12-3 or TRBV12-4 and TRBJ2-7, with 9 bases fitting TRBD1. CDR3 length: 15 residues. After removal of 5 bases from V and 4 bases from J, the junction contained 9 bases not matched to a gene. CDR3 region: CASSRTGTGYYEQYF. The CDR3 DNA follows: TGTGCCAGCAGTCGAACCGGGACAGGGTATTACGAGCAGTACTTC.

CDR3 sequence: CASSSNPGGAGVADTQYF. The CDR3 DNA reads as TGCGCCAGCAGCTCGAACCCCGGTGGAGCGGGAGTAGCAGATACGCAGTATTTT. The chain joins TRBV5-1 to TRBJ2-3, with 8 bases identical to TRBD2. From germline, CDR1 is SGHRS and CDR2 YFSETQ. This CDR3 is built from 18 residues. Unmatched junction bases numbered 16, after V lost 3 bases and J lost 4 bases.

In this sample, this clonotype turned up a few times. The gene calls are TRBV15 and TRBJ2-7, with D possibly TRBD1 on 5 matching bases. This CDR3 comprises 13 residues. Trimming removed 2 bases from V and 3 bases from J, with 8 bases in between. Germline values: CDR1 LNHNV, CDR2 YYDKDF (reference sequence). CDR3 coding DNA: TGTGCCACCAGCAGATTCGACAGCTACGAGCAGTACTTC. Translation: CATSRFDSYEQYF.

The chain employs TRBV7-2 and TRBJ2-7; D is perhaps TRBD1 (5 bases). This CDR3 contains 17 residues. The V gene's germline CDR1 is SGHTA and CDR2 FQGNSA. Trimming shortened V by 7 bases and J by 7 bases, and 29 bases separated the two germline ends. CDR3 in amino acids: CASNPNRLLSSYNEQYF. The CDR3 bases are TGTGCCAGCAATCCTAACAGGCTACTGAGCTCCTACAATGAGCAGTACTTC.

The chain employs TRBV3-1 and TRBJ2-5, with D maybe TRBD2 (5 bases). CDR1 is LGHDT and CDR2 is YNNKEL in the germline V gene (reference sequence). CDR3 length: 14 residues. V lost 1 base to trimming and J lost 2 bases, with 8 bases between them. CDR3 DNA: TGTGCCAGCAGCCAAGTGCGGGTTCAAGAGACCCAGTACTTC. Residues: CASSQVRVQETQYF.

The rearrangement joins TRBV7-9 to TRBJ2-4, with TRBD2 matching over 8 bases. The germline V gene encodes CDR1 SEHNR and CDR2 FQNEAQ (reference sequence). There are 13 residues in the CDR3. V lost 0 bases and J lost 15; bases outside the gene matches: 7. The CDR3 coding sequence is TGTGCCAGCAGCTTAGCCGACGGGAGGGCTTTGTACTTC. Translation: CASSLADGRALYF. The variable domain in full, completed from reference TRBV7-9 and TRBJ2-4, reads DTGVSQNPRHKITKRGQNVTFRCDPISEHNRLYWYRQTLGQGPEFLTYFQNEAQLEKSRLLSDRFSAERPKGSFSTLEIQRTEQGDSAMYLCASSLADGRALYFGAGTRLSVL.

The sample holds a few counts of this clonotype. The J gene is TRBJ2-3, the V gene TRBV7-2; a possible D gene is TRBD1 (6 bases). The ends were cut back, 5 bases at V and 1 base at J, with 19 bases in the middle. Germline CDR1 is SGHTA and CDR2 is FQGNSA. CDR3 size: 17 residues. The CDR3, as DNA: TGTGCCAGCAGCCTCAAGACTCCAGGGGCCCGCACAGATACGCAGTATTTT. Translating it yields CASSLKTPGARTDTQYF.

V and J are TRBV29-1 and TRBJ2-5; unclear D gene. CDR1 and CDR2 (germline): SQVTM, ANQGSEA. This CDR3 comprises 14 residues. V was shortened by 4 bases and J by 0 bases, with 12 bases between the two germline ends. DNA for the CDR3: TGCAGCGTTGTAGTCACAGCGTACCAAGAGACCCAGTACTTC. This sequence encodes CSVVVTAYQETQYF.

This clonotype was detected ten times or more. The V and J genes are TRBV6-2 or TRBV6-3 and TRBJ2-7, with D uncertain. CDR1 MNHEY and CDR2 SVGEGT come from the germline V gene. This CDR3 contains 12 residues. V shed 5 bases and J shed 3 bases, with 8 bases lying between them. DNA for the CDR3: TGTGCCAGCAGTCCAGGCTACTACGAGCAGTACTTC. Translation gives CASSPGYYEQYF.

This clonotype was counted only a few times. The chain links TRBV11-2 to TRBJ2-1, with unresolved D. The CDR3 has 15 residues. Germline V lookup: CDR1 SGHAT, CDR2 FQNNGV. V shed 4 bases and J shed 3 bases, with 13 bases lying between them. CDR3 protein: CASSSTISLYNEQFF. The CDR3 bases are TGTGCCAGCAGCTCCACCATTAGCCTCTACAATGAGCAGTTCTTC.

The rearrangement uses TRBV29-1 and TRBJ2-2; 7 bases are shared with TRBD2. CDR1 is SQVTM and CDR2 is ANQGSEA in the germline V gene. The CDR3 is 13 residues long. Trimming removed 5 bases from V and 1 base from J; junction bases left unmatched: 1. DNA of the CDR3: TGCAGCGTTCTAGCGGTGAACACCGGGGAGCTGTTTTTT. Residues: CSVLAVNTGELFF.

J is TRBJ1-2 and V is TRBV7-6; 12 bases are a match to TRBD1. CDR1 and CDR2 from the germline V gene are SGHVS and FNYEAQ. The junction had 17 bases not matched to a gene; V was cut back by 1 base and J by 8 bases. The length of the CDR3 is 19 residues. This CDR3 is CASSLVGQGAVKPPGGYTF. The CDR3 DNA sequence: TGTGCCAGCAGCTTAGTGGGACAGGGGGCGGTTAAACCCCCTGGCGGCTACACCTTC.

The chain recombines TRBV12-3 or TRBV12-4 with TRBJ2-7, with 8 bases identical to TRBD1. The CDR3 is made up of 15 amino acids. The J segment lost 2 bases and the V segment lost 6 bases, leaving 9 bases of the junction unmatched. The CDR3: CASRPGQGLAYEQYF. The CDR3 DNA sequence: TGTGCCAGCAGACCCGGACAGGGACTCGCCTACGAGCAGTACTTC.

This clonotype was counted a few times. CDR3 bases: TGCAGCGTCCCCGGGCGGCAGGGGGGCTACACCTTC. Translating gives CSVPGRQGGYTF. V gene TRBV29-1 combines with J gene TRBJ1-2, with D tentatively TRBD1 (6 bases). The germline V and J ends were trimmed by 6 bases and 8 bases, with 16 bases remaining between them. CDR1 is SQVTM and CDR2 is ANQGSEA in the germline V gene. The CDR3 length is 12 residues.

This clonotype was recorded only once. V gene TRBV15 combines with J gene TRBJ2-3, with a weak D call TRBD2 (5 bases). The V and J ends lost 8 bases and 2 bases respectively, with 11 bases between them. Germline CDR1 and CDR2: LNHNV and YYDKDF (reference sequence). CDR3 size: 13 residues. CDR3: CATGKRYTDTQYF. The CDR3 DNA follows: TGTGCCACCGGCAAGCGGTACACAGATACGCAGTATTTT.